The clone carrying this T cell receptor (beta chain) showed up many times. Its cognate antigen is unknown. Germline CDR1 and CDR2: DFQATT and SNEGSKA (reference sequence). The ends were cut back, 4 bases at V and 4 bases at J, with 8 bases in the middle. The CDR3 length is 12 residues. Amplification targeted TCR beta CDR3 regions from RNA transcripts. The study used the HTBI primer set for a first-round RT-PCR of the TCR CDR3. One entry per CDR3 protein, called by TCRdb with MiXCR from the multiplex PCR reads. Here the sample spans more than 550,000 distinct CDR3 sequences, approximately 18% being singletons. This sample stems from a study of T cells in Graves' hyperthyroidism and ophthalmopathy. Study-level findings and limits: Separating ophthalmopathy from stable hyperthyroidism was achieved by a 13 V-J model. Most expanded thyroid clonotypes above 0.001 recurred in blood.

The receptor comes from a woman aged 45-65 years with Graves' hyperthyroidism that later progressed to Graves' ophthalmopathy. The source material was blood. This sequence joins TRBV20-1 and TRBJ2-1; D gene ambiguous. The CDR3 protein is CSATGSYNEQFF. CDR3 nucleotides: TGCAGTGCTACCGGGTCTTACAATGAGCAGTTCTTC.